The 15 T cell receptor beta chains reported below all come from one sample, sequenced in a study of cytomegalovirus exposure and HLA in healthy donors. Measured with immunoSEQ multiplex PCR; TCRdb has only the in-frame clones, and not every one. The sample shows roughly 180,000 clones, roughly 80% of them seen only once. Sequenced sample: PBMCs. The source of these receptors is a man between 18 and 29 years old in good health and CMV-seropositive.

The V call is TRBV7-8, the J call TRBJ1-1; D gene ambiguous. Germline CDR1 reads SGHVS; CDR2 reads FQNEAQ. V was trimmed by 1 base and J by 6 bases, leaving 12 bases between them. The CDR3 has 14 amino acids. In DNA, the CDR3 is TGTGCCAGCAGCTTAGATCCGGGTAAGGCTGAAGCTTTCTTT. It translates to CASSLDPGKAEAFF. The full variable domain, completed using reference TRBV7-8 and TRBJ1-1, is GAGVSQSPRYKVAKRGQDVALRCDPISGHVSLFWYQQALGQGPEFLTYFQNEAQLDKSGLPSDRFFAERPEGSVSTLKIQRTQQEDSAVYLCASSLDPGKAEAFFGQGTRLTVV.

This clone was observed a handful of times. In DNA, the CDR3 is TGTGCCAGCAGAACCCGGGGGGGCTACACCTTC. Protein: CASRTRGGYTF. The chain couples TRBV28 to TRBJ1-2, with D possibly TRBD1 on 5 matching bases. Per the germline V gene, CDR1 is MDHEN and CDR2 is SYDVKM. This CDR3 comprises 11 residues. Trimming cost V 6 bases and J 8 bases, with 10 bases left between them.

The chain is built from TRBV27 and TRBJ2-5, with 7 bases matching TRBD2. The CDR3 extends over 15 amino acids. V lost 2 bases and J lost 5; bases outside the gene matches: 8. Germline assignment: CDR1 MNHEY and CDR2 SMNVEV (reference sequence). The CDR3: CASSLGGGGLETQYF. The CDR3 region has the DNA TGTGCCAGCAGTTTAGGGGGGGGAGGTCTGGAGACCCAGTACTTC.

This chain joins TRBV7-2 and TRBJ2-1; 12 bases are a match to TRBD1. The CDR3 is made up of 15 amino acids. V gave up 5 bases and J gave up 10 bases; unmatched junction bases: 9. Looked up from germline, CDR1 is SGHTA and CDR2 is FQGNSA. The CDR3 nucleotides read TGTGCCAGCAGCGCGGCTGGGACAGGGGGCGGCGAGCAGTTCTTC. This encodes CASSAAGTGGGEQFF.

The chain couples TRBV5-1 to TRBJ1-3, with D possibly matching TRBD1 (6 bases). V was cut by 4 bases and J by 5 bases, with 19 bases left in between. Germline lookup yields CDR1 SGHRS and CDR2 YFSETQ. This CDR3 has 16 amino acids. The CDR3 is CASSPARDTGRNTIYF. CDR3 sequence (DNA): TGCGCCAGCAGCCCGGCCCGGGACACCGGGAGAAACACCATATATTTT.

The rearrangement links TRBV15 to TRBJ2-1, with D possibly TRBD1 on 5 matching bases. This CDR3 contains 13 residues. From germline, CDR1 is LNHNV and CDR2 YYDKDF (reference sequence). Trimming took off 6 bases at V and 7 bases at J, with 13 bases between the two ends. The CDR3 DNA sequence: TGTGCCACCAGGGACAACGTGGGGAATGAGCAGTTCTTC. This gives the protein CATRDNVGNEQFF.

The chain has TRBV29-1 and TRBJ2-2; D not certain. Germline V gene lookup returns CDR1 SQVTM and CDR2 ANQGSEA. V dropped 3 bases and J dropped 1 base, with 6 bases sitting between them. The CDR3 is 13 amino acids. DNA for the CDR3: TGCAGCGTTGATAACAAGAACACCGGGGAGCTGTTTTTT. Its protein is CSVDNKNTGELFF.

V is TRBV7-2 and J is TRBJ1-2; unclear D gene. V shed 7 bases and J shed 4 bases, with 19 bases lying between them. Germline V gene lookup returns CDR1 SGHTA and CDR2 FQGNSA. The CDR3 is 15 residues long. The CDR3 spells CASTATPREIYGYTF. The CDR3 region has the DNA TGTGCCAGCACCGCGACGCCACGGGAAATCTATGGCTACACCTTC.

V usage is TRBV21-1 and J usage is TRBJ2-7; the table's TRBD2 call for D was not verified on the DNA. TRBV21-1 is classified as a pseudogene. This CDR3 is 14 amino acids long. The CDR3 protein is CASSTPGVGYEQYF. CDR3 nucleotide sequence: TGTGCCAGCAGCACCCCGGGTGTCGGGTACGAGCAGTACTTC.

V usage is TRBV11-2 and J usage is TRBJ2-7, with D possibly being TRBD1 (5 bases). Germline lookup yields CDR1 SGHAT and CDR2 FQNNGV. Trimming shortened V by 4 bases and J by 3 bases, and 13 bases separated the two germline ends. The CDR3 is made up of 14 amino acids. The CDR3 spells CASSSLTAIYEQYF. Here the CDR3 DNA reads TGTGCCAGCAGCTCATTGACAGCTATCTACGAGCAGTACTTC.

The chain couples TRBV29-1 to TRBJ2-1; 11 bases line up with TRBD1. Germline CDR1 reads SQVTM; CDR2 reads ANQGSEA. The CDR3 is 17 amino acids. Trimming took 4 bases from V and 6 from J; bases not matched to a gene: 14. The CDR3 nucleotides read TGCAGCGTTGTGGCCCGGCGGGGGACAGGGGGAGGCAATGAGCAGTTCTTC. Translating it yields CSVVARRGTGGGNEQFF.

V gene TRBV30 combines with J gene TRBJ1-2; D not resolved. Per germline, CDR1 GTSNPN and CDR2 SVGIG (reference sequence). This CDR3 is 13 amino acids long. Deletions cut 1 base from V and 2 bases from J, with 8 bases between. The CDR3: CAWSASQNYGYTF. CDR3 in DNA: TGTGCCTGGAGTGCGTCGCAGAACTATGGCTACACCTTC.

The gene calls are TRBV28 and TRBJ1-2; TRBD1 agrees at 9 bases. Trimming removed 6 bases from V and 5 bases from J; junction bases left unmatched: 10. This CDR3 is 15 amino acids long. CDR1 MDHEN and CDR2 SYDVKM come from the germline V gene. This CDR3 reads CASRNPGQGWYGYTF. CDR3 coding DNA: TGTGCCAGCAGGAATCCGGGACAGGGTTGGTATGGCTACACCTTC.

This chain joins TRBV2 and TRBJ2-1; 8 nucleotides line up with TRBD2. The CDR3 covers 11 residues. CDR1 SNHLY and CDR2 FYNNEI come from the germline V gene. After removal of 7 bases from V and 13 bases from J, the junction contained 6 bases not matched to a gene. CDR3 in DNA: TGTGCCAGCACGAAGCGGGAGACCCAGTTCTTC. Its protein is CASTKRETQFF.

The chain uses TRBV28 and TRBJ2-3, with 7 nucleotides matching TRBD2. The germline gives CDR1 MDHEN, CDR2 SYDVKM. V was pared by 0 bases and J by 1 base, with 4 bases of the junction left unmatched. CDR3 length: 16 amino acids. The CDR3 loop is CASSLWASGRTDTQYF. The DNA for the CDR3 is TGTGCCAGCAGTTTATGGGCTAGCGGCCGCACAGATACGCAGTATTTT. The variable domain in full, completed from reference TRBV28 and TRBJ2-3, reads DVKVTQSSRYLVKRTGEKVFLECVQDMDHENMFWYRQDPGLGLRLIYFSYDVKMKEKGDIPEGYSVSREKKERFSLILESASTNQTSMYLCASSLWASGRTDTQYFGPGTRLTVL.